The 29 T cell receptor beta chains in this list originate from one sample, sequenced in a study of T cells in localized non-small cell lung cancer. Method: immunoSEQ multiplex PCR; TCRdb's copy keeps in-frame clones and lacks some. The sample lists under 35,000 clones; 88% were seen once. Sample: peripheral blood mononuclear cells, taken before any cancer treatment. The receptors shown here come from a woman aged 35-75 years with stage III lung adenocarcinoma.

The chain links TRBV28 to TRBJ1-1; D ambiguous. V lost 2 bases and J lost 7, with 5 bases in between. This CDR3 has 11 amino acids. CDR1 MDHEN and CDR2 SYDVKM come from the germline V gene. Here the CDR3 DNA reads TGTGCCAGCAGTTTAGGTCATGAAGCTTTCTTT. Translation: CASSLGHEAFF.

Only one count was recorded for this clone. The V call is TRBV2, the J call TRBJ1-5; D possibly corresponds to TRBD1 (6 bases). This CDR3 has 13 residues. CDR1 and CDR2 from the germline V gene are SNHLY and FYNNEI. V dropped 6 bases and J dropped 5 bases, with 11 bases sitting between them. The CDR3 sequence: CASRNREDQPQHF. CDR3 coding DNA: TGTGCCAGCAGGAACAGGGAAGATCAGCCCCAGCATTTT. The complete variable domain, with remaining parts taken from reference TRBV2 and TRBJ1-5, reads EPEVTQTPSHQVTQMGQEVILRCVPISNHLYFYWYRQILGQKVEFLVSFYNNEISEKSEIFDDQFSVERPDGSNFTLKIRSTKLEDSAMYFCASRNREDQPQHFGDGTRLSIL.

The gene calls are TRBV15 and TRBJ1-2, with D uncertain. Deletions cut 6 bases from V and 1 base from J, with 9 bases between. The CDR3 has 13 residues. The V gene's germline CDR1 is LNHNV and CDR2 YYDKDF (reference sequence). The CDR3 protein is CATSEGLNYGYTF. The CDR3 nucleotides are TGTGCCACCAGTGAGGGCCTTAACTATGGCTACACCTTC.

The chain links TRBV19 to TRBJ1-2; possibly TRBD1 for D (6 bases). Trimming cost V 6 bases and J 4 bases, with 15 bases left between them. The CDR3 length is 14 residues. Germline V gene data show CDR1 as LNHDA and CDR2 as SQIVND (reference sequence). CDR3 bases: TGTGCCAGTAGGGGGGACACTTTACTCTATGGCTACACCTTC. It translates to CASRGDTLLYGYTF.

A few counts support this clone. CDR3 DNA sequence: TGTGCCAGCAGTGCGACAGGGATGGGCTACGAGCAGTACTTC. It codes for CASSATGMGYEQYF. The chain is built from TRBV2 and TRBJ2-7, with 7 bases fitting TRBD1. CDR3 length: 14 residues. CDR1 is SNHLY, CDR2 FYNNEI, per germline. The J segment lost 3 bases and the V segment lost 4 bases, leaving 6 bases of the junction unmatched.

This clone occurred a few times. The J gene is TRBJ1-1, the V gene TRBV9; no reliable D call. Germline V gene lookup returns CDR1 SGDLS and CDR2 YYNGEE. The germline V and J ends were trimmed by 4 bases and 6 bases, with 19 bases remaining between them. CDR3 length equals 15 residues. For the CDR3, the DNA is TGTGCCAGCAGCCCTCGGAGTAGCCCAGACGCTGAAGCTTTCTTT. This codes for CASSPRSSPDAEAFF.

V is TRBV6-6 and J is TRBJ2-5, with D hard to call. The CDR3 runs 13 residues. V lost 8 bases and J 2 bases, leaving 12 bases between the germline ends. CDR1 MNHNY and CDR2 SVGAGI come from the germline V gene (reference sequence). The DNA of the CDR3 is TGTGCCAGCGGGCGTTGGGTTCAAGAGACCCAGTACTTC. This gives the protein CASGRWVQETQYF.

This clone appeared a single time. The gene calls are TRBV5-1 and TRBJ2-7; D might be TRBD1 or TRBD2, each matching 5 bases. Trimming took 8 bases from V and 2 from J, leaving 14 bases between them. There are 13 residues in the CDR3. In germline, CDR1 is SGHRS, CDR2 YFSETQ. CDR3 sequence (DNA): TGCGCCAGTACTGGGGACCGTCCCTACGAGCAGTACTTC. This gives the protein CASTGDRPYEQYF.

The chain combines TRBV5-1 with TRBJ2-3, with D uncertain. CDR1 is SGHRS, CDR2 YFSETQ, per germline. This CDR3 has 14 amino acids. Between the trimmed V and J ends, which lost 4 bases and 1 base, there was a span of 10 bases. CDR3 region: CASSVESGTDTQYF. CDR3 sequence (DNA): TGCGCCAGCAGCGTCGAGAGCGGCACAGATACGCAGTATTTT.

This clone was counted between two and nine times. The V call is TRBV7-2, the J call TRBJ2-3; TRBD2 is a possible D gene (5 bases). V lost 4 bases and J 1 base, leaving 12 bases between the germline ends. The CDR3 consists of 15 residues. Germline lookup yields CDR1 SGHTA and CDR2 FQGNSA. CDR3 loop: CASSSYPRGTDTQYF. The CDR3, as DNA: TGTGCCAGCAGCTCCTACCCGAGGGGCACAGATACGCAGTATTTT. The variable domain in full, with the rest retrieved from reference TRBV7-2 and TRBJ2-3, is GAGVSQSPSNKVTEKGKDVELRCDPISGHTALYWYRQSLGQGLEFLIYFQGNSAPDKSGLPSDRFSAERTGGSVSTLTIQRTQQEDSAVYLCASSSYPRGTDTQYFGPGTRLTVL.

The chain is built from TRBV5-1 and TRBJ2-2; 8 bases line up with TRBD1. The germline CDR1 and CDR2 sequences are SGHRS and YFSETQ. There are 15 residues in the CDR3. V trimming: 4 bases; J trimming: 3 bases; junction bases outside the gene matches: 5. The CDR3 spells CASSVTGDYTGELFF. The DNA for the CDR3 is TGCGCCAGCAGCGTGACAGGGGATTACACCGGGGAGCTGTTTTTT.

The chain uses TRBV9 and TRBJ1-5; 7 nucleotides align to TRBD1. Germline CDR1 and CDR2: SGDLS and YYNGEE. V shed 1 base, J shed 3 bases, and the junction held 4 bases outside the gene matches. This CDR3 region has 15 residues. The CDR3 spells CASSVTGQDNQPQHF. CDR3 bases: TGTGCCAGCAGCGTAACCGGACAGGACAATCAGCCCCAGCATTTT.

The chain joins TRBV7-9 to TRBJ2-3; the D is unclear. This CDR3 contains 14 residues. V gave up 0 bases and J gave up 3 bases, with 7 bases separating them. Germline V gene sequence: CDR1 SEHNR, CDR2 FQNEAQ (reference sequence). The chain's CDR3 is CASSLARPTDTQYF. In DNA form, the CDR3 reads TGTGCCAGCAGCTTAGCGCGGCCTACAGATACGCAGTATTTT.

This clone turned up a few times. The V and J genes are TRBV15 and TRBJ2-1, with D possibly TRBD1 on 7 matching bases. The V end lost 0 bases, the J end lost 0 bases, and 15 bases lay between the germline ends. From germline, CDR1 is LNHNV and CDR2 YYDKDF (reference sequence). The CDR3 loop spans 18 amino acids. CDR3 amino acids: CATSRDSAGGSSYNEQFF. The CDR3 DNA reads as TGTGCCACCAGCAGAGATTCGGCAGGGGGGAGCTCCTACAATGAGCAGTTCTTC.

The chain uses TRBV6-6 and TRBJ1-2, with D tentatively TRBD1 (6 bases). Germline loops: CDR1 MNHNY, CDR2 SVGAGI (reference sequence). The germline V and J ends were trimmed by 6 bases and 3 bases, with 17 bases remaining between them. The CDR3 length is 15 residues. The chain's CDR3 is CASSNPSTGHYGYTF. The DNA for the CDR3 is TGTGCCAGCAGCAACCCTAGCACAGGGCACTATGGCTACACCTTC.

This chain links TRBV18 with TRBJ1-4; 7 bases agree with TRBD1. V lost 3 bases and J lost 3; bases outside the gene matches: 10. Germline loops: CDR1 KGHSH, CDR2 LQKENI. CDR3 size: 17 residues. CDR3: CASSPNAGTASNEKLFF. The DNA of the CDR3 is TGTGCCAGCTCACCCAACGCGGGGACAGCTTCTAATGAAAAACTGTTTTTT.

The gene calls are TRBV6-1 and TRBJ2-3; D possibly matches TRBD1 or TRBD2 (7 bases each). The germline V and J ends were trimmed by 4 bases and 2 bases, with 25 bases remaining between them. This CDR3 contains 19 residues. Germline lookup yields CDR1 MNHNS and CDR2 SASEGT. CDR3 residues: CASSGLRGRLAAYTDTQYF. The CDR3 DNA follows: TGTGCCAGCAGTGGCCTGAGGGGGCGGCTAGCGGCCTACACAGATACGCAGTATTTT.

V and J are TRBV18 and TRBJ2-2; 7 bases are a match to TRBD1. V lost 4 bases and J lost 6; bases outside the gene matches: 2. The V gene's germline CDR1 is KGHSH and CDR2 LQKENI. The length of the CDR3 is 13 residues. The DNA of the CDR3 is TGTGCCAGCTCACAGGGGGCCGCCGGGGAGCTGTTTTTT. This gives the protein CASSQGAAGELFF. Filled out from reference TRBV18 and TRBJ2-2, the complete variable domain reads NAGVMQNPRHLVRRRGQEARLRCSPMKGHSHVYWYRQLPEEGLKFMVYLQKENIIDESGMPKERFSAEFPKEGPSILRIQQVVRGDSAAYFCASSQGAAGELFFGEGSRLTVL.

The chain links TRBV19 to TRBJ1-5, with 8 bases identical to TRBD1. V shed 5 bases and J 4 bases; nucleotides not matched to a gene: 7. This CDR3 is 15 amino acids long. Germline V lookup: CDR1 LNHDA, CDR2 SQIVND (reference sequence). The CDR3 sequence: CASSSDRVGNQPQHF. The CDR3 region has the DNA TGTGCCAGTAGTTCGGACAGGGTTGGGAATCAGCCCCAGCATTTT.

This chain links TRBV27 with TRBJ2-1, with a tentative D call TRBD2 (6 bases). The ends were cut back, 6 bases at V and 0 bases at J, with 12 bases in the middle. The germline V gene encodes CDR1 MNHEY and CDR2 SMNVEV (reference sequence). The CDR3 contains 15 residues. CDR3 DNA sequence: TGTGCCAGCAGATCAGCGGGCGGCTCCTACAATGAGCAGTTCTTC. It codes for CASRSAGGSYNEQFF.

V usage is TRBV19 and J usage is TRBJ2-1; TRBD2 aligns across 8 bases. Germline V gene lookup returns CDR1 LNHDA and CDR2 SQIVND (reference sequence). With 5 bases clipped from V and 6 bases from J, the junction kept 9 bases outside the gene matches. The CDR3 extends over 15 amino acids. The CDR3 protein is CASSFGAGDANEQFF. The DNA of the CDR3 is TGTGCCAGTAGTTTTGGAGCGGGAGACGCCAATGAGCAGTTCTTC.

The genes are TRBV30 and TRBJ1-2; D gene unclear. In germline, CDR1 is GTSNPN, CDR2 SVGIG (reference sequence). V was cut by 8 bases and J by 3 bases, with 10 bases left in between. The CDR3 consists of 11 residues. The CDR3 protein is CASSRDYGYTF. For the CDR3, the DNA is TGTGCCAGTTCGAGGGACTATGGCTACACCTTC.

The rearrangement uses TRBV7-2 and TRBJ2-7; no reliable D call. Trimming pared 3 bases from V and 4 bases from J, leaving 13 bases between. Germline V gives CDR1 SGHTA, CDR2 FQGNSA. The CDR3 runs to 14 residues. CDR3 residues: CASSFQYGDYEQYF. CDR3 nucleotides: TGTGCCAGCAGCTTCCAATATGGTGATTACGAGCAGTACTTC.

The V call is TRBV5-6, the J call TRBJ2-3; 12 nucleotides agree with TRBD1. The trim removed 2 bases at V and 8 bases at J, leaving 3 bases unmatched. CDR3 size: 14 residues. Germline V lookup: CDR1 SGHDT, CDR2 YYEEEE. Here the CDR3 reads CASSFGTGGGTQYF. CDR3 in DNA: TGTGCCAGCAGCTTCGGGACAGGGGGCGGTACGCAGTATTTT.

This sequence joins TRBV7-9 and TRBJ2-5; 10 bases are a match to TRBD2. The CDR3 sequence is 16 residues long. Trimming at V came to 5 bases and at J to 4 bases, leaving 10 bases not matched to a gene. Germline values: CDR1 SEHNR, CDR2 FQNEAQ (reference sequence). The CDR3 loop reads CASSGGLAAFGETQYF. CDR3 DNA sequence: TGTGCCAGCAGCGGTGGACTAGCGGCCTTTGGAGAGACCCAGTACTTC.

This sequence joins TRBV19 and TRBJ1-1; TRBD1 agrees at 7 bases. The CDR3 totals 16 residues. The germline CDR1 and CDR2 sequences are LNHDA and SQIVND (reference sequence). The junction had 15 bases not matched to a gene; V was cut back by 5 bases and J by 6 bases. In nucleotides, the CDR3 is TGTGCCAGTAGTGTTAAAGCCCCGACAGGGACTGCTGAAGCTTTCTTT. The encoded protein is CASSVKAPTGTAEAFF.

Only a few counts were recorded for this clone. This chain uses TRBV7-9 with TRBJ1-1; D perhaps matches TRBD1 (6 bases). The CDR3 runs to 15 residues. The V end lost 4 bases, the J end lost 4 bases, and 16 bases lay between the germline ends. Germline-derived CDR1 and CDR2 are SEHNR and FQNEAQ (reference sequence). The CDR3 loop reads CASSSTGRGSTEAFF. For the CDR3, the DNA is TGTGCCAGCAGCTCAACAGGGAGGGGTAGCACTGAAGCTTTCTTT.

This clone was observed a few times. The chain couples TRBV19 to TRBJ1-1, with D possibly matching TRBD1 (5 bases). The length of the CDR3 is 13 residues. V shed 3 bases and J shed 2 bases, with 7 bases lying between them. Germline V CDR1 and CDR2: LNHDA, SQIVND (reference sequence). The CDR3 protein is CASSIQGNTEAFF. CDR3 DNA sequence: TGTGCCAGTAGTATCCAGGGTAACACTGAAGCTTTCTTT.

This clone was seen once. Other DNA sequences in this specimen translate into the identical CDR3. The V and J genes are TRBV11-1 and TRBJ1-1; the match to TRBD1 covers 7 bases. The CDR3 sequence is 14 residues long. V was clipped by 1 base and J by 1 base; unmatched bases: 0. Germline CDR1 reads SGHAT; CDR2 reads FQDESV (reference sequence). CDR3 DNA: TGTGCCAGCAGCTTAGACAGGGGGAACACTGAAGCTTTCTTT. The encoded protein is CASSLDRGNTEAFF.